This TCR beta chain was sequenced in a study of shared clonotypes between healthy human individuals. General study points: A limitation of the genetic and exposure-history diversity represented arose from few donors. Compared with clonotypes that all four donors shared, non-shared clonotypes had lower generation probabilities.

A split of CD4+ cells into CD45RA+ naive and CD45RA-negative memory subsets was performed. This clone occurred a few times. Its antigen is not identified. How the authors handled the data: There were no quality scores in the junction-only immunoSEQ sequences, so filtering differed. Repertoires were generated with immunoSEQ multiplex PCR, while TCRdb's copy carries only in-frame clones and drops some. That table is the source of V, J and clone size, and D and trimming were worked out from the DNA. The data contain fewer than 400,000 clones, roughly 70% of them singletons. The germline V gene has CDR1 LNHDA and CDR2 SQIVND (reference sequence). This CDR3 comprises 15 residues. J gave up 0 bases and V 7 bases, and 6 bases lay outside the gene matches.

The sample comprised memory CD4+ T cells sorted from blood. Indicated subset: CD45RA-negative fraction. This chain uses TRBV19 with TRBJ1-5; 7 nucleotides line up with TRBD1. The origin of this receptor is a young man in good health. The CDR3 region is CASTVQGVSNQPQHF. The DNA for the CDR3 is TGTGCCAGTACTGTGCAGGGGGTTAGCAATCAGCCCCAGCATTTT.